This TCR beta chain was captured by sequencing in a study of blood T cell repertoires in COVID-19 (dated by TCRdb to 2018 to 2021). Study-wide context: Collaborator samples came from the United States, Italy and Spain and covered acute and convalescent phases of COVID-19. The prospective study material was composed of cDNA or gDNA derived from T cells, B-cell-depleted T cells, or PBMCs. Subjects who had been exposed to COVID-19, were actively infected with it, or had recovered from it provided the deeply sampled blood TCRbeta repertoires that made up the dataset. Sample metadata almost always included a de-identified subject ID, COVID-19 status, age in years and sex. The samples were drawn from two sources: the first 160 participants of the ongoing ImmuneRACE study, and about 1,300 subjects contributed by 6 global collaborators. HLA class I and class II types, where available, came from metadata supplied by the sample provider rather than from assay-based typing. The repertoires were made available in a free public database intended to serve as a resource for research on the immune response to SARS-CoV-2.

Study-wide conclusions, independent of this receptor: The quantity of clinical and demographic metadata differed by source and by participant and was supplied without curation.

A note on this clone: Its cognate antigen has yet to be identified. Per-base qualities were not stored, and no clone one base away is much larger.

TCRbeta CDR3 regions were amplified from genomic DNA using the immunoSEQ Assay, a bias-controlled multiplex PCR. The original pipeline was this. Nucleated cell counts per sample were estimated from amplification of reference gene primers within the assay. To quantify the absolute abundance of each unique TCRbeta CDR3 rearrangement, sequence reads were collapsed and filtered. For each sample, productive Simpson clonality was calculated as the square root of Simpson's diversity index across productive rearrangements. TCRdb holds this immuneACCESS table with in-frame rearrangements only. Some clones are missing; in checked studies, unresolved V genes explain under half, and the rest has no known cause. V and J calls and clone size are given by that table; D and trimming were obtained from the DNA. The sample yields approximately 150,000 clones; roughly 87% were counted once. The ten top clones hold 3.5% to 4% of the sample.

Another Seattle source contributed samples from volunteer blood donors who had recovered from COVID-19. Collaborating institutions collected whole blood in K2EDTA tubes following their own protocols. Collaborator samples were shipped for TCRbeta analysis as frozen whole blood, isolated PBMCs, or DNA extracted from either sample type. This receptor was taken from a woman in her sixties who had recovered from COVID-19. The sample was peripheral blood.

The CDR3 in this case is CASSSTGVETQYF. The sequenced DNA is TGTGCCAGCAGCTCGACAGGGGTAGAGACCCAGTACTTC. Recombination linked TRBV7-9 to TRBJ2-5; the central 8 bases match TRBD1. V has 4 bases trimmed and J has 4 bases trimmed; junction bases matching no gene number 2. The CDR3 covers 13 residues, taking in both the cysteine and the phenylalanine. Only CDR3 DNA is held: 39 bases, read in frame from base 1. From a lookup of the germline V gene (reference sequence), CDR1 and CDR2 are SEHNR and FQNEAQ.